The 12 T cell receptor beta chains in this list originate from one sample, sequenced in a study of blood T cell repertoires in COVID-19. TCRdb's table, derived via immunoSEQ multiplex PCR, lists solely in-frame clones and lacks some. The table includes tens of thousands of clones, 90% detected once. Sample: peripheral blood. The receptors were gathered from a human donor in a cohort sampled during active COVID-19.

The rearrangement uses TRBV7-2 and TRBJ2-1; 8 nucleotides match TRBD1. With V trimmed by 6 bases and J by 7 bases, 11 bases remained unmatched. The length of the CDR3 is 15 residues. Germline CDR1 is SGHTA and CDR2 is FQGNSA. This CDR3 is CASRLNRGVKNEQFF. CDR3 nucleotides: TGTGCCAGCAGGTTAAACAGGGGGGTAAAGAATGAGCAGTTCTTC. Variable domain in full (rest from reference TRBV7-2 and TRBJ2-1): GAGVSQSPSNKVTEKGKDVELRCDPISGHTALYWYRQSLGQGLEFLIYFQGNSAPDKSGLPSDRFSAERTGGSVSTLTIQRTQQEDSAVYLCASRLNRGVKNEQFFGPGTRLTVL.

The chain employs TRBV5-4 and TRBJ2-5; D is uncertain. The germline V and J ends were trimmed by 1 base and 5 bases, with 6 bases remaining between them. Germline assignment: CDR1 SGHNT and CDR2 YYREEE (reference sequence). This CDR3 spans 12 amino acids. For the CDR3, the DNA is TGTGCCAGCAGCTTGACTACGGAGACCCAGTACTTC. This gives the protein CASSLTTETQYF.

The chain employs TRBV30 and TRBJ2-3; 11 positions agree with TRBD2. The CDR3 is 16 amino acids. The trim removed 2 bases at V and 2 bases at J, leaving 6 bases unmatched. The germline V gene has CDR1 GTSNPN and CDR2 SVGIG (reference sequence). The CDR3 is CAWSRVSGRVTDTQYF. Written as DNA, the CDR3 is TGTGCCTGGAGTCGGGTTAGCGGGAGGGTCACAGATACGCAGTATTTT.

This chain joins TRBV2 and TRBJ2-1; D is ambiguous. Trimming pared 0 bases from V and 6 bases from J, leaving 15 bases between. CDR1 and CDR2 (germline): SNHLY, FYNNEI. This CDR3 is built from 16 residues. The CDR3 protein is CASSEALGASGNEQFF. The CDR3 nucleotides read TGTGCCAGCAGTGAAGCGCTAGGAGCCTCGGGCAATGAGCAGTTCTTC.

J is TRBJ1-1 and V is TRBV10-3; 7 nucleotides align to TRBD1. This CDR3 has 13 amino acids. CDR1 and CDR2 (germline): ENHRY, SYGVKD. Trimming at V came to 2 bases and at J to 7 bases, leaving 4 bases not matched to a gene. CDR3 loop: CAISERDSSEAFF. In DNA, the CDR3 is TGTGCCATCAGTGAGAGGGACAGCAGTGAAGCTTTCTTT.

The chain employs TRBV15 and TRBJ2-7; 9 nucleotides agree with TRBD1. With V trimmed by 3 bases and J by 5 bases, 2 bases remained unmatched. This CDR3 spans 13 amino acids. The germline gives CDR1 LNHNV, CDR2 YYDKDF (reference sequence). Written as DNA, the CDR3 is TGTGCCACCAGCAGGTGGGACAGGGACGAGCAGTACTTC. As protein: CATSRWDRDEQYF.

The rearrangement uses TRBV6-2 or TRBV6-3 and TRBJ2-7, with D possibly being TRBD1 (6 bases). This CDR3 comprises 15 residues. V lost 6 bases to trimming and J lost 5 bases, with 20 bases between them. Germline assignment: CDR1 MNHEY and CDR2 SVGEGT. The CDR3 DNA sequence: TGTGCCAGCAGACCTGAGTCACAGGGTCTACACGAGCAGTACTTC. Translation gives CASRPESQGLHEQYF.

The CDR3 bases are TGTGCCACCAGTGACAACGGACTAGCGGGAGTCGCAGATACGCAGTATTTT. It translates to CATSDNGLAGVADTQYF. This chain links TRBV24-1 with TRBJ2-3; TRBD2 matches at 13 bases. The CDR3 extends over 17 amino acids. The V and J ends lost 4 bases and 4 bases, in that order; junction bases with no gene match: 7. Germline lookup yields CDR1 KGHDR and CDR2 SFDVKD.

The gene calls are TRBV3-1 (or the pseudogene TRBV3-2) and TRBJ2-7; D may be TRBD2 (6 bases). CDR3 length: 14 amino acids. Trimming took off 2 bases at V and 7 bases at J, with 15 bases between the two ends. Germline CDR1 LGHDT, CDR2 YNNKEL (reference sequence). The CDR3 sequence: CASSQRGLAGEQYF. The CDR3 coding sequence is TGTGCCAGCAGCCAACGGGGACTCGCGGGTGAGCAGTACTTC.

The CDR3 DNA reads TGCGCCAGCAGCTACTCAGACACGAGCTCTGGAAACACCATATATTTT. Translated, it gives CASSYSDTSSGNTIYF. The genes are TRBV5-1 and TRBJ1-3; D gene unclear. CDR1 is SGHRS, CDR2 YFSETQ, per germline. This CDR3 region has 16 residues. Trimming shortened V by 3 bases and J by 0 bases, and 13 bases separated the two germline ends.

V is TRBV21-1 and J is TRBJ2-7; the DNA was not compared with TRBD1, the D call given in the table. TRBV21-1 is given as a pseudogene. The CDR3 extends over 12 amino acids. CDR3 DNA: TGTGCCAGCAGTCCGACACCGTACGAGCAGTACTTC. Amino acids: CASSPTPYEQYF.

The table lists this clone with a count of one. This chain connects TRBV11-2 to TRBJ2-5; the D gene is possibly TRBD1 (6 bases). The V gene lost 4 bases and the J gene lost 7 bases, with 16 bases spanning the gap. The CDR3 extends over 14 amino acids. The germline V gene encodes CDR1 SGHAT and CDR2 FQNNGV. The CDR3 DNA is TGTGCCAGCAGCTCCGGGACAAGTAGTGGGACCCAGTACTTC. This gives the protein CASSSGTSSGTQYF.